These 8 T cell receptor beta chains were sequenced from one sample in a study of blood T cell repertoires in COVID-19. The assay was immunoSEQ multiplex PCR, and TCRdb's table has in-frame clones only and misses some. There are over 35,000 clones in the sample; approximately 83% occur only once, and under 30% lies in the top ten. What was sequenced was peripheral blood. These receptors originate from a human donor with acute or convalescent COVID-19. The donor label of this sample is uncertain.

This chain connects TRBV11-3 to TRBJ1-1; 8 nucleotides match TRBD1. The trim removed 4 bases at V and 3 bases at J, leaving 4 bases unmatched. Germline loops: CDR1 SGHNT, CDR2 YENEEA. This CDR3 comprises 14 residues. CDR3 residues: CASSSGQGDTEAFF. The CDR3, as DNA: TGTGCCAGCAGCTCAGGACAGGGTGACACTGAAGCTTTCTTT.

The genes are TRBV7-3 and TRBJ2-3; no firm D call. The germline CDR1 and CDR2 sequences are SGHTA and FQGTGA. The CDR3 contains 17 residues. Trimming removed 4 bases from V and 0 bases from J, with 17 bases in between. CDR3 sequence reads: CASSSQAWRVSTDTQYF. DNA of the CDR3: TGTGCCAGCAGCTCCCAGGCCTGGCGAGTAAGCACAGATACGCAGTATTTT.

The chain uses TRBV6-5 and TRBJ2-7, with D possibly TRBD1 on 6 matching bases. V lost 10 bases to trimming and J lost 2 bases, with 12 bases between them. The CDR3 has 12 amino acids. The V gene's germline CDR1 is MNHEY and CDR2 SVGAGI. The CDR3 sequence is CAITTGAYEQYF. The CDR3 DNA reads TGTGCCATCACGACAGGCGCCTACGAGCAGTACTTC.

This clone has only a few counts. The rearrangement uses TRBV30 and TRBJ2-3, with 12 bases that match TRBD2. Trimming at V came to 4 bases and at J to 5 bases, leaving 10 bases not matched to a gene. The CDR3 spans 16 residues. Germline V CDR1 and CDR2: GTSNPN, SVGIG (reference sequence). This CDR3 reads CAWKFLAGGTGDTQYF. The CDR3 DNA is TGTGCCTGGAAGTTCCTAGCGGGGGGGACAGGAGATACGCAGTATTTT.

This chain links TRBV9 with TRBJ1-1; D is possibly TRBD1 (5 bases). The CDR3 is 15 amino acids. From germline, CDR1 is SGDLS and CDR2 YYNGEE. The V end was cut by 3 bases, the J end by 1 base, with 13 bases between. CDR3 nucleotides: TGTGCCAGCAGCGCCATGATACAGGAGAACACTGAAGCTTTCTTT. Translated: CASSAMIQENTEAFF.

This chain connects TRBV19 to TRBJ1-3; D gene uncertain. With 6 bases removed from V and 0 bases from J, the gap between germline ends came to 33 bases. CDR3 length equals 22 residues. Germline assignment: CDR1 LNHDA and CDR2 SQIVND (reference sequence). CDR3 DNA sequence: TGTGCCAGTAGCGCTTGGATACACAGAGCGGCGGGGTGGAGTGACTCTGGAAACACCATATATTTT. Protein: CASSAWIHRAAGWSDSGNTIYF.

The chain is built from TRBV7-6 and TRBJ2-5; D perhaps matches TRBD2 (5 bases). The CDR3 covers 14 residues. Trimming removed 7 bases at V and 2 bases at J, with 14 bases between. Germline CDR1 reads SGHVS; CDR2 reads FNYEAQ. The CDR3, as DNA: TGTGCCAGCAACGGCGGTGGGAGTCAAGAGACCCAGTACTTC. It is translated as CASNGGGSQETQYF.

The CDR3 coding sequence is TGCAGCGTGGCAGGGGGCTTAACCACTGAAGCTTTCTTT. Translation gives CSVAGGLTTEAFF. The rearrangement links TRBV29-1 to TRBJ1-1; 8 positions match TRBD1. J lost 4 bases, V lost 6 bases, and 7 bases had no gene match. The germline gives CDR1 SQVTM, CDR2 ANQGSEA. The CDR3 sequence is 13 residues long.